What follows are 28 T cell receptor beta chains derived from one specimen sequenced in a study of cytomegalovirus exposure and HLA in healthy donors. The PCR ran on 60 Vbeta and 13 Jbeta primers. The repertoire was sequenced with immunoSEQ multiplex PCR; TCRdb's copy has only in-frame clones and lacks some. The repertoire holds about 190,000 clones, roughly 80% seen once, with roughly 2.1% in the top ten. Sequences were obtained from PBMCs. Receptors were obtained from a woman between 25 and 40 years old in good health and CMV-seropositive.

The chain has TRBV2 and TRBJ1-1; TRBD1 is a possible D gene (6 bases). The germline V gene encodes CDR1 SNHLY and CDR2 FYNNEI. This CDR3 contains 13 residues. The CDR3, as DNA: TGTGCGTCTAAGGGGGATTTGAACACTGAAGCTTTCTTT. This gives the protein CASKGDLNTEAFF.

The chain uses TRBV19 and TRBJ2-1; D might be TRBD1 (6 bases). This CDR3 region has 16 residues. Germline-derived CDR1 and CDR2 are LNHDA and SQIVND (reference sequence). V was cut by 3 bases and J by 4 bases, with 16 bases left in between. As DNA, the CDR3 is TGTGCCAGTAGTATGGCCCCAGGGGTCCAGTACAATGAGCAGTTCTTC. It encodes CASSMAPGVQYNEQFF.

This rearrangement joins TRBV27 to TRBJ2-5, with 8 bases that match TRBD1. In germline, CDR1 is MNHEY, CDR2 SMNVEV (reference sequence). The CDR3 covers 14 residues. V was clipped by 6 bases and J by 5 bases; unmatched bases: 8. In nucleotides, the CDR3 is TGTGCCAGCAGCTCTTGGACAGGGACGGAGACCCAGTACTTC. Amino acids: CASSSWTGTETQYF.

This chain connects TRBV20-1 to TRBJ2-1, with D unclear. Germline V gene sequence: CDR1 DFQATT, CDR2 SNEGSKA (reference sequence). V lost 5 bases to trimming and J lost 10 bases, with 9 bases between them. The CDR3 consists of 10 residues. The CDR3 here is CSAYLEEQFF. As DNA, the CDR3 is TGCAGTGCTTACTTAGAAGAGCAGTTCTTC.

The chain employs TRBV6-5 and TRBJ1-4, with D tentatively TRBD1 (5 bases). The length of the CDR3 is 15 residues. With 4 bases removed from V and 5 bases from J, the gap between germline ends came to 14 bases. From germline, CDR1 is MNHEY and CDR2 SVGAGI. The CDR3 is CASSSLGGVNEKLFF. DNA of the CDR3: TGTGCCAGCAGTTCCTTGGGGGGAGTAAATGAAAAACTGTTTTTT.

V usage is TRBV15 and J usage is TRBJ2-5; 7 nucleotides align to TRBD2. Losses at the gene ends were 0 bases for V and 4 bases for J; bases not matched to a gene: 5. Germline V gene sequence: CDR1 LNHNV, CDR2 YYDKDF (reference sequence). The CDR3 spans 15 residues. Here the CDR3 reads CATSRDRIAGETQYF. The CDR3 coding sequence is TGTGCCACCAGCAGAGATAGAATAGCGGGAGAGACCCAGTACTTC.

The chain uses TRBV28 and TRBJ1-6, with TRBD1 identical over 9 bases. This CDR3 has 16 amino acids. The V and J ends lost 3 bases and 9 bases, in that order; junction bases with no gene match: 9. The germline gives CDR1 MDHEN, CDR2 SYDVKM. CDR3 in DNA: TGTGCCAGCAGTTTTGCCTACCCGGGACAGGGTTCACCCCTCCACTTT. It yields the protein CASSFAYPGQGSPLHF.

The table lists this clone with a count of one. This chain joins TRBV19 and TRBJ2-1; the match to TRBD2 covers 7 bases. After removal of 9 bases from V and 6 bases from J, the junction contained 11 bases not matched to a gene. This CDR3 contains 14 residues. Per germline, CDR1 LNHDA and CDR2 SQIVND (reference sequence). The CDR3 coding sequence is TGTGCCAGCCGAGGAGCAGGACTAGGCAATGAGCAGTTCTTC. This gives the protein CASRGAGLGNEQFF.

This rearrangement joins TRBV5-6 to TRBJ2-5; 12 nucleotides align to TRBD1. The germline CDR1 and CDR2 sequences are SGHDT and YYEEEE. The CDR3 is made up of 15 amino acids. V dropped 3 bases and J dropped 5; count of bases not matched to a gene: 5. CDR3 residues: CASSWGQGAWETQYF. The CDR3 DNA follows: TGTGCCAGCAGCTGGGGACAGGGGGCTTGGGAGACCCAGTACTTC.

The sample holds a few counts of this clone. The rearrangement joins TRBV30 to TRBJ1-4; TRBD1 aligns across 10 bases. This CDR3 is built from 16 residues. Germline CDR1 reads GTSNPN; CDR2 reads SVGIG (reference sequence). V dropped 1 base and J dropped 6; count of bases not matched to a gene: 8. Here the CDR3 reads CAWSDGTGDDDEKLFF. DNA of the CDR3: TGTGCCTGGAGTGACGGGACAGGGGATGATGATGAAAAACTGTTTTTT.

This sequence joins TRBV10-3 and TRBJ1-4, with 7 bases matching TRBD1. Germline CDR1 ENHRY, CDR2 SYGVKD. The CDR3 is made up of 15 amino acids. The J segment lost 10 bases and the V segment lost 2 bases, leaving 10 bases of the junction unmatched. The CDR3 nucleotides are TGTGCCATCAGTGAGCAGGGGCAGGGGGTAGGAAAACTGTTTTTT. Translated, it gives CAISEQGQGVGKLFF.

The rearrangement links TRBV18 to TRBJ2-3; TRBD2 matches at 10 bases. The germline gives CDR1 KGHSH, CDR2 LQKENI. The CDR3 is 16 residues long. V shed 3 bases and J 6 bases; nucleotides not matched to a gene: 9. The CDR3 bases are TGTGCCAGCTCACCCGGCTACAGCGGGGGGGCGGATACGCAGTATTTT. Translating gives CASSPGYSGGADTQYF.

This clone has just one count. This chain connects TRBV18 to TRBJ2-3; TRBD2 agrees at 9 bases. Per germline, CDR1 KGHSH and CDR2 LQKENI. The CDR3 contains 14 residues. After removal of 4 bases from V and 2 bases from J, the junction contained 1 base not matched to a gene. This chain's CDR3 is CASSLAGDTDTQYF. CDR3 sequence (DNA): TGTGCCAGCTCACTAGCGGGGGACACAGATACGCAGTATTTT.

The chain joins TRBV7-2 to TRBJ2-7; the match to TRBD2 covers 10 bases. The germline gives CDR1 SGHTA, CDR2 FQGNSA. V dropped 2 bases and J dropped 7; count of bases not matched to a gene: 5. This CDR3 spans 14 amino acids. The CDR3 DNA reads TGTGCCAGCAGCTTACTAGCGGGGGCGGGAGAGCAGTACTTC. Its translation is CASSLLAGAGEQYF.

The table lists this clone with a few counts. This rearrangement joins TRBV18 to TRBJ2-1; possibly TRBD1 for D (5 bases). Trimming stripped 4 bases from V and 5 bases from J, with 15 bases between. Germline V gene data show CDR1 as KGHSH and CDR2 as LQKENI. CDR3 length: 15 residues. Here the CDR3 reads CASSLFQGAHNEQFF. The CDR3, as DNA: TGTGCCAGCTCACTTTTTCAGGGTGCCCACAATGAGCAGTTCTTC. Based on the CDR3 plus reference TRBV18 and TRBJ2-1, the full variable domain is NAGVMQNPRHLVRRRGQEARLRCSPMKGHSHVYWYRQLPEEGLKFMVYLQKENIIDESGMPKERFSAEFPKEGPSILRIQQVVRGDSAAYFCASSLFQGAHNEQFFGPGTRLTVL.

V is TRBV6-5 and J is TRBJ1-1; D gene unclear. Deletions cut 0 bases from V and 4 bases from J, with 12 bases between. This CDR3 spans 15 amino acids. The germline V gene encodes CDR1 MNHEY and CDR2 SVGAGI. The CDR3 spells CASSYSTRGSTEAFF. CDR3 in DNA: TGTGCCAGCAGTTACTCGACGCGGGGTAGCACTGAAGCTTTCTTT.

This chain uses TRBV2 with TRBJ2-1; D uncertain. Trimming removed 6 bases from V and 0 bases from J, with 24 bases in between. The V gene's germline CDR1 is SNHLY and CDR2 FYNNEI. The CDR3 contains 19 residues. In nucleotides, the CDR3 is TGTGCCAGCAGGCTTGCGGCACCTAATCCGCGAAGCTCCTACAATGAGCAGTTCTTC. This sequence encodes CASRLAAPNPRSSYNEQFF.

The gene calls are TRBV28 and TRBJ2-7; D perhaps matches TRBD2 (5 bases). The V gene lost 4 bases and the J gene lost 5 bases, with 12 bases spanning the gap. The CDR3 is made up of 13 amino acids. Germline CDR1 and CDR2: MDHEN and SYDVKM. The CDR3 reads CASSSGKPHEQYF. CDR3 sequence (DNA): TGTGCCAGCAGTTCGGGAAAACCCCACGAGCAGTACTTC.

The gene calls are TRBV6-5 and TRBJ2-3; D possibly corresponds to TRBD1 (6 bases). The CDR3 consists of 14 residues. The V end lost 2 bases, the J end lost 0 bases, and 6 bases lay between the germline ends. Per germline, CDR1 MNHEY and CDR2 SVGAGI. The chain's CDR3 is CASSYTGSTDTQYF. The CDR3 DNA sequence: TGTGCCAGCAGTTACACAGGGAGCACAGATACGCAGTATTTT.

V is TRBV10-3 and J is TRBJ2-7; 8 positions match TRBD2. V shed 5 bases and J 0 bases; nucleotides not matched to a gene: 12. The CDR3 consists of 17 residues. Germline V lookup: CDR1 ENHRY, CDR2 SYGVKD. The DNA of the CDR3 is TGTGCCATCAGTCCCCTTGGGGGCGGGGGGTCCTCCTACGAGCAGTACTTC. Its protein is CAISPLGGGGSSYEQYF.

The rearrangement joins TRBV7-2 to TRBJ1-1; D is ambiguous. This CDR3 is 15 amino acids long. Germline CDR1 SGHTA, CDR2 FQGNSA. V lost 3 bases to trimming and J lost 0 bases, with 11 bases between them. The CDR3 sequence: CASSFGSAVNTEAFF. CDR3 in DNA: TGTGCCAGCAGCTTCGGATCCGCGGTGAACACTGAAGCTTTCTTT.

This clone was detected a few times. This chain connects TRBV5-1 to TRBJ1-1; no clear D. Germline CDR1 and CDR2: SGHRS and YFSETQ. The CDR3 consists of 16 residues. Trimming shortened V by 4 bases and J by 4 bases, and 20 bases separated the two germline ends. CDR3 nucleotides: TGCGCCAGCAGCCTGGACGCGGGGATCCTTCGCACTGAAGCTTTCTTT. It yields the protein CASSLDAGILRTEAFF.

In DNA form, the CDR3 reads TGTGCCAGCAGTTTTCTTATAAACACTGAAGCTTTCTTT. Translated: CASSFLINTEAFF. This chain uses TRBV27 with TRBJ1-1; D not certain. This CDR3 is 13 amino acids long. CDR1 is MNHEY, CDR2 SMNVEV, per germline (reference sequence). Trimming left V 3 bases short and J 2 bases short, with 7 bases between.

This sequence joins TRBV30 and TRBJ2-2, with a possible D match to TRBD1 (6 bases). Per the germline V gene, CDR1 is GTSNPN and CDR2 is SVGIG (reference sequence). Trimming removed 5 bases from V and 4 bases from J, with 14 bases in between. This CDR3 spans 14 amino acids. The CDR3 sequence is CAWRIQGITGELFF. The CDR3 DNA follows: TGTGCCTGGCGCATTCAGGGGATCACCGGGGAGCTGTTTTTT.

Many counts were recorded for this clone. V usage is TRBV29-1 and J usage is TRBJ2-5, with D uncertain. Germline CDR1 reads SQVTM; CDR2 reads ANQGSEA. V was cut by 4 bases and J by 4 bases, with 10 bases left in between. CDR3 length: 12 residues. This CDR3 reads CSVGAMGETQYF. The CDR3 DNA reads TGCAGCGTTGGGGCTATGGGAGAGACCCAGTACTTC.

The chain employs TRBV9 and TRBJ2-3; maybe TRBD2 (7 bases). CDR1 and CDR2 (germline): SGDLS, YYNGEE. V lost 1 base and J 6 bases, leaving 12 bases between the germline ends. This CDR3 is built from 14 residues. This CDR3 reads CASSVRGAGDTQYF. The CDR3, as DNA: TGTGCCAGCAGCGTACGGGGGGCGGGGGATACGCAGTATTTT.

For the CDR3, the DNA is TGTGCCAGCAGTGACCCCGGACAGGGGAACACTGAAGCTTTCTTT. Its translation is CASSDPGQGNTEAFF. The chain joins TRBV25-1 to TRBJ1-1; 8 bases match TRBD1. CDR3 length: 15 residues. Germline V lookup: CDR1 MGHDK, CDR2 SYGVNS. With V trimmed by 3 bases and J by 1 base, 4 bases remained unmatched.

The gene calls are TRBV7-2 and TRBJ2-7; 10 nucleotides match TRBD1. Losses at the gene ends were 0 bases for V and 5 bases for J; bases not matched to a gene: 4. CDR1 is SGHTA, CDR2 FQGNSA, per germline. The CDR3 contains 15 residues. The CDR3 spells CASSLATGGFHEQYF. In DNA form, the CDR3 reads TGTGCCAGCAGCTTAGCGACAGGGGGCTTCCACGAGCAGTACTTC. Based on the CDR3 plus reference TRBV7-2 and TRBJ2-7, the full variable domain is GAGVSQSPSNKVTEKGKDVELRCDPISGHTALYWYRQSLGQGLEFLIYFQGNSAPDKSGLPSDRFSAERTGGSVSTLTIQRTQQEDSAVYLCASSLATGGFHEQYFGPGTRLTVT.